Listed below are T cell receptor beta chains from one sample, sequenced in a study of Graves' ophthalmopathy and Graves' hyperthyroidism. MiXCR, run by TCRdb on the multiplex PCR reads, gives a single entry per CDR3 protein. This table holds some 170,000 distinct CDR3 sequences, roughly two fifths found once. The sequencing input was peripheral blood. The receptors stem from a man aged 30 to 45 with Graves' ophthalmopathy. CDR3s include the opening cysteine and the closing phenylalanine or tryptophan. A D gene is named only where the DNA matches it firmly. For some rows the clone size is stated as once, few or many, or as a class when expanded; others skip it.

>TRBD2|many|TRBV2|TRBJ2-7
CASRTGTSDHEQYF
TGTGCCAGCAGGACCGGGACTAGCGATCACGAGCAGTACTTC
>-|-|TRBV6-2/TRBV6-3|TRBJ2-1
CASSYSSSVARSRTSYNEQFF
TGTGCCAGCAGTTACTCGTCCTCAGTGGCCCGCTCCCGCACCAGTTACAATGAGCAGTTCTTC
>-|-|TRBV2|TRBJ1-3
CASSERNRVYKSGNTIYF
TGTGCCAGCAGTGAGCGGAACAGGGTGTATAAGTCTGGAAACACCATATATTTT
>-|many|TRBV11-3|TRBJ2-1
CASSLDPGWNEQFF
TGTGCCAGCAGCTTAGACCCCGGGTGGAATGAGCAGTTCTTC
>-|many|TRBV7-2|TRBJ1-6
CASSLGDIGSPLHF
TGTGCCAGCAGCTTAGGGGACATCGGTTCACCCCTCCACTTT
>-|many|TRBV30|TRBJ1-5
CAWSLGDNQPQHF
TGTGCCTGGAGCCTAGGGGACAATCAGCCCCAGCATTTT
>-|-|TRBV6-8|TRBJ2-7
CASGAPVPYEQYF
TGTGCCAGCGGAGCCCCAGTACCCTACGAGCAGTACTTC
>TRBD1|many|TRBV6-2/TRBV6-3|TRBJ1-6
CAIRDSDRGNSPLHF
TGTGCGATACGGGACTCGGACAGGGGAAATTCACCCCTCCACTTT
>TRBD2|many|TRBV7-2|TRBJ2-5
CASSLGGRGETQYF
TGTGCCAGCAGCTTAGGCGGGAGGGGAGAGACCCAGTACTTC
>-|many|TRBV20-1|TRBJ1-1
CSARFRGYAEAFF
TGCAGTGCTAGGTTTCGGGGCTATGCTGAAGCTTTCTTT
>-|-|TRBV10-2|TRBJ1-1
CASRRSTNEAFF
TGCGCCAGCAGACGAAGCACAAATGAAGCTTTCTTT
>-|many|TRBV20-1|TRBJ1-2
CSAPSTGGAYGYTF
TGCAGTGCGCCTTCGACGGGAGGGGCATATGGCTACACCTTC
>-|-|TRBV6-5|TRBJ1-6
CASSYGGNRSPLHF
TGTGCCAGCAGTTACGGGGGGAATAGGTCACCCCTCCACTTT
>-|few|TRBV15|TRBJ1-2
CATSMTRSDGYTF
TGTGCCACCAGTATGACCCGGTCTGATGGCTACACCTTC
>TRBD1|-|TRBV2|TRBJ2-2
CASSGQGGTGELFF
TGTGCCAGCAGCGGACAGGGAGGCACCGGGGAGCTGTTTTTT
>-|many|TRBV6-1|TRBJ1-1
CASSSPYEAFF
TGTGCCAGCAGCTCCCCTTATGAAGCTTTCTTT
>-|many|TRBV28|TRBJ1-3
CASSLSGSGNTIYF
TGTGCCAGCAGCTTAAGTGGGTCTGGAAACACCATATATTTT
>TRBD1|-|TRBV5-1|TRBJ2-4
CASSIAGTGKNIQYF
TGCGCCAGCAGCATCGCCGGGACAGGGAAAAACATTCAGTACTTC
>TRBD1|-|TRBV28|TRBJ2-7
CASSSGQASYEQYF
TGTGCCAGCAGTTCAGGACAGGCCTCCTACGAGCAGTACTTC
>-|many|TRBV4-2|TRBJ1-5
CASSQDRNQPQHF
TGTGCCAGCAGCCAAGATCGGAATCAGCCCCAGCATTTT
>-|many|TRBV18|TRBJ2-5
CASSPGTAETQYF
TGTGCCAGCTCACCCGGGACTGCTGAGACCCAGTACTTC
>TRBD1|many|TRBV9|TRBJ1-1
CASSVSRGSTEAFF
TGTGCCAGCAGCGTTAGCAGGGGGAGCACTGAAGCTTTCTTT
>TRBD1|-|TRBV6-5|TRBJ1-2
CASSKSTGGGYTF
TGTGCCAGCAGTAAATCGACAGGGGGCGGCTACACCTTC
>TRBD2|-|TRBV27|TRBJ2-5
CASSLDGRAGETQYF
TGTGCCAGCAGTTTAGATGGGAGGGCCGGCGAGACCCAGTACTTC
>TRBD1|-|TRBV7-3|TRBJ2-7
CASSLYGTGFNEQYF
TGTGCCAGCAGCTTATATGGGACAGGGTTCAACGAGCAGTACTTC
>-|many|TRBV4-2|TRBJ2-7
CASSQYPGVSYEQYF
TGTGCCAGCAGCCAGTACCCAGGGGTCAGCTACGAGCAGTACTTC
>TRBD2|many|TRBV20-1|TRBJ2-7
CSARVVTSFNEQYF
TGCAGTGCTAGAGTTGTGACTAGCTTCAACGAGCAGTACTTC
>-|many|TRBV6-5|TRBJ2-4
CASSYSSSGEVYF
TGTGCCAGCAGTTACTCGTCATCGGGAGAGGTGTACTTC
>-|-|TRBV28|TRBJ1-6
CASRWENSPLHF
TGTGCCAGTCGCTGGGAAAATTCACCCCTCCACTTT
>-|-|TRBV12-3/TRBV12-4|TRBJ1-1
CASRLGDTLNTEAFF
TGTGCCAGCAGGTTAGGTGACACCCTGAACACTGAAGCTTTCTTT
>TRBD1|-|TRBV4-1|TRBJ1-1
CASSHNRGMNTEAFF
TGCGCCAGCAGCCACAACAGGGGTATGAACACCGAAGCTTTCTTT
>-|many|TRBV28|TRBJ1-1
CASPPTRGWTEAFF
TGTGCCAGCCCCCCCACCCGGGGGTGGACTGAAGCTTTCTTT
>-|-|TRBV7-2|TRBJ1-2
CASSLQAFDGYTF
TGTGCCAGCAGCTTACAAGCTTTTGATGGCTACACCTTC
>TRBD1|many|TRBV14|TRBJ2-7
CASSQKGWGQVYEQYF
TGTGCCAGCAGCCAAAAAGGCTGGGGACAGGTCTACGAGCAGTACTTC
>-|many|TRBV28|TRBJ2-7
CASRSPGDSTQQYF
TGTGCCAGCAGGTCGCCGGGAGATTCTACGCAGCAGTACTTC
>TRBD1|many|TRBV20-1|TRBJ1-2
CSATGTAYGYTF
TGCAGTGCAACCGGGACAGCGTATGGCTACACCTTC
>-|-|TRBV29-1|TRBJ2-5
CSGNTIQETQYF
TGCAGCGGGAACACAATCCAAGAGACCCAGTACTTC
>TRBD1|few|TRBV12-3/TRBV12-4|TRBJ1-2
CASRTGTGGGYTF
TGTGCCAGCAGGACCGGGACAGGGGGAGGCTACACCTTC
>TRBD2|many|TRBV12-3/TRBV12-4|TRBJ2-5
CASRLSGTSGKETQYF
TGTGCCAGCAGACTTTCTGGGACTAGCGGGAAGGAGACCCAGTACTTC
>-|-|TRBV2|TRBJ1-1
CASRRTATNENTEAFF
TGTGCCAGCAGGCGGACAGCGACTAATGAGAACACTGAAGCTTTCTTT
>TRBD2|-|TRBV2|TRBJ2-7
CASSQTSSEQYF
TGTGCCAGCAGTCAGACTAGCAGCGAGCAGTACTTC
>-|many|TRBV7-2|TRBJ2-5
CASSLAGRKETQYF
TGTGCCAGCAGCTTAGCGGGGCGGAAAGAGACCCAGTACTTC
>-|once|TRBV7-6|TRBJ2-5
CASSLRFQGLQETQYF
TGTGCCAGCAGCCTAAGGTTCCAGGGCTTACAAGAGACCCAGTACTTC
>TRBD1|-|TRBV2|TRBJ1-1
CASSGQGMNTEAFF
TGTGCCAGCAGTGGACAGGGAATGAACACTGAAGCTTTCTTT
>-|many|TRBV4-3|TRBJ2-4
CASSQGRGVKNIQYF
TGCGCCAGCAGCCAAGGGAGAGGAGTCAAAAACATTCAGTACTTC
>-|many|TRBV18|TRBJ1-5
CASSPYETGDHQPQHF
TGTGCCAGCTCACCTTACGAGACAGGCGACCATCAGCCCCAGCATTTT
>-|-|TRBV6-5|TRBJ1-2
CASSYETIHGYTF
TGTGCCAGCAGTTACGAGACCATCCATGGCTACACCTTC
>-|-|TRBV24-1|TRBJ1-2
CATAYGYTF
TGTGCCACCGCCTATGGCTACACCTTC
>-|-|TRBV24-1|TRBJ1-5
CATSAGGNQPQHF
TGTGCCACCAGTGCGGGAGGCAATCAGCCCCAGCATTTT
>TRBD2|many|TRBV30|TRBJ2-5
CAWSVVRLAGGGWQETQYF
TGTGCCTGGAGTGTAGTCCGGCTAGCGGGAGGGGGATGGCAAGAGACCCAGTACTTC
>-|many|TRBV12-3/TRBV12-4|TRBJ1-1
CASSSIVMNTEAFF
TGTGCCAGCAGTTCCATAGTAATGAACACTGAAGCTTTCTTT
>-|once|TRBV7-2|TRBJ2-4
CASSLRREQNIQYF
TGTGCCAGCAGCTTACGGAGGGAGCAAAACATTCAGTACTTC
>-|many|TRBV2|TRBJ1-1
CASSRQVPNTEAFF
TGTGCCAGCAGCCGACAGGTTCCGAACACTGAAGCTTTCTTT